The entry below describes one T cell receptor beta chain. Its antigen is unidentified. This entry belongs to a study of cytomegalovirus exposure and HLA in healthy donors. Whole-study findings and limits: The authors later linked a missense DCLRE1C variant to TCR beta V- and J-gene trimming. Cytomegalovirus association was listed for around 180 TCR beta chains. Previous analysis showed most TCR beta V segments were productive about 87% or about 30% of the time. Later analysis showed most CMV-associated TCR beta chains appearing HLA-restricted.

Germline CDR1 reads SGHRS; CDR2 reads YFSETQ. This CDR3 is 15 amino acids long. V lost 6 bases and J lost 7; bases outside the gene matches: 11. A multiplex PCR was run with 60 Vbeta primers and 13 Jbeta primers. Sequenced by immunoSEQ multiplex PCR; TCRdb stores in-frame clones only, minus some. The data hold 100,000 to 150,000 clones, with roughly four fifths observed a single time. The receptor's source is a boy aged 2-15 years in good health and CMV-seronegative. The sequencing input was PBMCs. This sequence joins TRBV5-1 and TRBJ2-2; 8 bases map to TRBD1. The CDR3, as DNA: TGCGCCAGCAATTCCCAGGACAGGGCGAACGGGGAGCTGTTTTTT. Protein sequence: CASNSQDRANGELFF.